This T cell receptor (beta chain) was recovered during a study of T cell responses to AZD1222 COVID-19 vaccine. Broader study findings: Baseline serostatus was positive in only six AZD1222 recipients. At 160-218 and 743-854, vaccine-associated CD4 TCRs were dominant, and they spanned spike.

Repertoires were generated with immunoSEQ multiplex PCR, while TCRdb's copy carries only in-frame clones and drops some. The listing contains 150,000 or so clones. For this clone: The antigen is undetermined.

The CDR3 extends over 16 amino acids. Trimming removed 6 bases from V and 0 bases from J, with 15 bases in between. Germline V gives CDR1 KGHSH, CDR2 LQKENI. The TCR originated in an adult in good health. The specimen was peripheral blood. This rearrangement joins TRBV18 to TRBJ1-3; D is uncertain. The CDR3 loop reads CASSPSSGYSGNTIYF. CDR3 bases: TGTGCCAGCTCCCCCTCTTCTGGATACTCTGGAAACACCATATATTTT.